Following are 31 T cell receptor beta chains from one sample sequenced in a study of blood T cell repertoires in COVID-19. The data were produced by immunoSEQ multiplex PCR, yet TCRdb's version contains in-frame clones alone and is incomplete. The sample carries roughly 79,000 clones, roughly 86% recorded once. Sequenced sample: peripheral blood. The source is a human donor in a cohort sampled during active COVID-19.

The chain has TRBV3-1 (or the pseudogene TRBV3-2) and TRBJ2-5; 10 positions agree with TRBD2. CDR1 and CDR2 from the germline V gene are LGHDT and YNNKEL (reference sequence). This CDR3 has 15 amino acids. Trimming at V came to 5 bases and at J to 5 bases, leaving 8 bases not matched to a gene. The CDR3 nucleotides read TGTGCCAGCAGCAGGGACAGCGGGGGGGCGGAGACCCAGTACTTC. Protein sequence: CASSRDSGGAETQYF.

The chain employs TRBV6-5 and TRBJ2-5; D is possibly TRBD2 (7 bases). Trimming shortened V by 5 bases and J by 4 bases, and 14 bases separated the two germline ends. Germline V gives CDR1 MNHEY, CDR2 SVGAGI. This CDR3 is built from 14 residues. The CDR3 loop reads CASSPQAGAETQYF. DNA for the CDR3: TGTGCCAGCAGTCCCCAGGCGGGGGCAGAGACCCAGTACTTC.

The chain couples TRBV5-6 to TRBJ2-7; 10 nucleotides agree with TRBD1. CDR1 is SGHDT and CDR2 is YYEEEE in the germline V gene. The CDR3 extends over 14 amino acids. The V and J ends lost 0 bases and 7 bases, in that order; junction bases with no gene match: 4. This CDR3 is CASSLGGTGVEQYF. The CDR3 region has the DNA TGTGCCAGCAGCTTGGGAGGGACAGGGGTTGAGCAGTACTTC.

This chain links TRBV5-4 with TRBJ2-5; TRBD1 matches 8 bases. Germline V gives CDR1 SGHNT, CDR2 YYREEE (reference sequence). The CDR3 has 16 amino acids. J gave up 4 bases and V 4 bases, and 12 bases lay outside the gene matches. The CDR3: CASSAGTGSAGETQYF. CDR3 nucleotide sequence: TGTGCCAGCAGCGCGGGGACAGGTAGTGCCGGAGAGACCCAGTACTTC.

This chain joins TRBV4-3 and TRBJ1-1, with D uncertain. The ends were cut back, 4 bases at V and 1 base at J, with 25 bases in the middle. In germline, CDR1 is LGHNA, CDR2 YSLEER. The CDR3 spans 19 residues. DNA of the CDR3: TGCGCCAGCAGCCCAATGCTGGGGAGTGGGGAATTCGCGAACACTGAAGCTTTCTTT. Its translation: CASSPMLGSGEFANTEAFF.

The rearrangement uses TRBV19 and TRBJ1-1, with unresolved D. The germline CDR1 and CDR2 sequences are LNHDA and SQIVND (reference sequence). Trimming cost V 10 bases and J 0 bases, with 15 bases left between them. The CDR3 is 14 amino acids. DNA of the CDR3: TGTGCCATCCCGACCGGGATGATGAACACTGAAGCTTTCTTT. It is translated as CAIPTGMMNTEAFF.

The chain links TRBV5-1 to TRBJ1-3, with D possibly TRBD1 on 5 matching bases. The CDR3 is 15 residues long. V lost 4 bases and J 1 base, leaving 12 bases between the germline ends. The germline CDR1 and CDR2 sequences are SGHRS and YFSETQ. The CDR3 here is CASSGAFSSGNTIYF. DNA of the CDR3: TGCGCCAGCAGCGGGGCCTTTAGTTCTGGAAACACCATATATTTT. Combining the CDR3 with reference TRBV5-1 and TRBJ1-3 gives the whole variable domain KAGVTQTPRYLIKTRGQQVTLSCSPISGHRSVSWYQQTPGQGLQFLFEYFSETQRNKGNFPGRFSGRQFSNSRSEMNVSTLELGDSALYLCASSGAFSSGNTIYFGEGSWLTVV.

This clone came up a few times. The chain uses TRBV6-5 and TRBJ1-2, with D tentatively TRBD1 (6 bases). CDR3 length equals 14 residues. Germline CDR1 and CDR2: MNHEY and SVGAGI. Trimming removed 8 bases at V and 6 bases at J, with 19 bases between. CDR3 bases: TGTGCCAGCGTTGGGGGCAGGGGAACAGATGGCTACACCTTC. Its protein product is CASVGGRGTDGYTF.

V and J are TRBV7-9 and TRBJ1-1, with 12 bases aligning to TRBD1. V lost 5 bases and J lost 3; bases outside the gene matches: 13. Germline-derived CDR1 and CDR2 are SEHNR and FQNEAQ (reference sequence). This CDR3 region has 18 residues. Here the CDR3 DNA reads TGTGCCAGCAGCCTACTACCGGGACAGGGGGCAAAGTACACTGAAGCTTTCTTT. Its protein product is CASSLLPGQGAKYTEAFF. Supplemented by reference TRBV7-9 and TRBJ1-1, the full variable domain reads DTGVSQNPRHKITKRGQNVTFRCDPISEHNRLYWYRQTLGQGPEFLTYFQNEAQLEKSRLLSDRFSAERPKGSFSTLEIQRTEQGDSAMYLCASSLLPGQGAKYTEAFFGQGTRLTVV.

The chain is built from TRBV13 and TRBJ2-7; tentatively, D is TRBD2 (6 bases). V was trimmed by 0 bases and J by 5 bases, leaving 8 bases between them. CDR3 size: 13 residues. The germline V gene encodes CDR1 PRHDT and CDR2 FYEKMQ (reference sequence). Here the CDR3 reads CASSLGGRNEQYF. The CDR3 DNA sequence: TGTGCCAGCAGCTTAGGAGGGAGGAACGAGCAGTACTTC.

The chain joins TRBV4-2 to TRBJ2-5, with 7 bases aligning to TRBD2. Per germline, CDR1 LGHNA and CDR2 YNFKEQ. V was pared by 6 bases and J by 2 bases, with 9 bases of the junction left unmatched. This CDR3 region has 15 residues. CDR3 bases: TGTGCCAGCAGGGACACGGGGACTAAGCAAGAGACCCAGTACTTC. This translates into CASRDTGTKQETQYF.

The chain employs TRBV5-1 and TRBJ1-5; D is undetermined. The CDR3 sequence is 15 residues long. Germline CDR1 SGHRS, CDR2 YFSETQ. V dropped 0 bases and J dropped 0 bases, with 7 bases sitting between them. CDR3 sequence reads: CASSLDGNSNQPQHF. As DNA, the CDR3 is TGCGCCAGCAGCTTGGATGGCAATAGCAATCAGCCCCAGCATTTT.

The chain is built from TRBV4-1 and TRBJ1-5; 7 nucleotides align to TRBD1. Germline CDR1 reads MGHRA; CDR2 reads YSYEKL. The CDR3 loop spans 17 amino acids. J was trimmed by 5 bases and V by 1 base; bases with no gene match: 11. As DNA, the CDR3 is TGCGCCAGCAGCCAAGCTCCCCCGGGACAGCAAGATCAGCCCCAGCATTTT. This encodes CASSQAPPGQQDQPQHF.

The chain is built from TRBV5-1 and TRBJ1-1, with D possibly matching TRBD1 (5 bases). Per the germline V gene, CDR1 is SGHRS and CDR2 is YFSETQ. V was cut by 0 bases and J by 5 bases, with 17 bases left in between. The CDR3 spans 16 residues. The CDR3 loop reads CASSLDQRGLGTEAFF. CDR3 nucleotide sequence: TGCGCCAGCAGCTTGGACCAAAGGGGCTTAGGGACTGAAGCTTTCTTT.

The chain employs TRBV24-1 and TRBJ2-7; tentatively, D is TRBD1 (5 bases). The CDR3 length is 14 residues. CDR1 is KGHDR and CDR2 is SFDVKD in the germline V gene. Trimming pared 5 bases from V and 4 bases from J, leaving 14 bases between. Here the CDR3 DNA reads TGTGCCACCAGTGCTTCGGACACACCTTACGAGCAGTACTTC. Amino acids: CATSASDTPYEQYF.

This chain connects TRBV7-2 to TRBJ2-7; TRBD2 might be the D (5 bases). Looked up from germline, CDR1 is SGHTA and CDR2 is FQGNSA. The CDR3 covers 14 residues. V gave up 5 bases and J gave up 0 bases, with 11 bases separating them. The CDR3 sequence: CASSARLTSYEQYF. The CDR3 coding sequence is TGTGCCAGCAGCGCCAGACTAACCTCCTACGAGCAGTACTTC.

Only one count was recorded for this clone. The rearrangement uses TRBV27 and TRBJ1-6, with D perhaps TRBD1 (5 bases). Trimming cost V 2 bases and J 8 bases, with 7 bases left between them. The CDR3 consists of 13 residues. Germline CDR1 MNHEY, CDR2 SMNVEV (reference sequence). DNA of the CDR3: TGTGCCAGCAGTTTAATAGGGGATTCACCCCTCCACTTT. It translates to CASSLIGDSPLHF.

This rearrangement joins TRBV29-1 to TRBJ2-7, with D possibly being TRBD1 (6 bases). V lost 4 bases and J lost 2, with 9 bases in between. The CDR3 length is 12 residues. Germline CDR1 and CDR2: SQVTM and ANQGSEA. The CDR3 loop is CSVGKGAYEQYF. In DNA form, the CDR3 reads TGCAGCGTTGGAAAGGGGGCCTACGAGCAGTACTTC.

The V and J genes are TRBV2 and TRBJ2-7; 8 bases map to TRBD1. Germline V gene lookup returns CDR1 SNHLY and CDR2 FYNNEI. The junction had 6 bases not matched to a gene; V was cut back by 8 bases and J by 6 bases. The CDR3 extends over 12 amino acids. The DNA of the CDR3 is TGTGCCAGCTCGAAGACAGGGGCCGAGCAGTACTTC. It yields the protein CASSKTGAEQYF.

The chain is built from TRBV18 and TRBJ2-6; a weak D match, TRBD2 (5 bases). The V and J ends lost 3 bases and 0 bases respectively, with 15 bases between them. CDR3 size: 18 residues. Germline CDR1 is KGHSH and CDR2 is LQKENI. In DNA, the CDR3 is TGTGCCAGCTCACCTTTCGATAGCGCCACCTCTGGGGCCAACGTCCTGACTTTC. Protein: CASSPFDSATSGANVLTF.

The J gene is TRBJ1-4, the V gene TRBV19, with D perhaps TRBD1 (5 bases). V was pared by 10 bases and J by 6 bases, with 21 bases between. This CDR3 is built from 15 residues. The V gene's germline CDR1 is LNHDA and CDR2 SQIVND (reference sequence). CDR3 residues: CATSLGGSRHEKLFF. CDR3 sequence (DNA): TGTGCCACCTCTTTGGGGGGGAGTCGTCATGAAAAACTGTTTTTT.

This clone was counted once. The chain uses TRBV6-4 and TRBJ1-1, with 7 bases identical to TRBD1. CDR1 is MRHNA and CDR2 is SNTAGT in the germline V gene. Trimming removed 7 bases from V and 6 bases from J; junction bases left unmatched: 5. This CDR3 is 12 amino acids long. The CDR3 here is CASTSDRAEAFF. CDR3 in DNA: TGTGCCAGCACCTCCGACAGGGCTGAAGCTTTCTTT.

The gene calls are TRBV2 and TRBJ2-7; TRBD2 matches 8 bases. Trimming at V came to 8 bases and at J to 4 bases, leaving 10 bases not matched to a gene. Germline loops: CDR1 SNHLY, CDR2 FYNNEI. This CDR3 is 14 amino acids long. The CDR3 here is CASGISGGPYEQYF. CDR3 nucleotide sequence: TGTGCCAGCGGAATCTCGGGGGGGCCTTACGAGCAGTACTTC.

V is TRBV7-9 and J is TRBJ2-3, with a tentative D call TRBD2 (5 bases). The germline V gene encodes CDR1 SEHNR and CDR2 FQNEAQ (reference sequence). CDR3 length: 17 residues. V was clipped by 2 bases and J by 1 base, with 16 bases between them. The CDR3 spells CASSLRGLTTGTDTQYF. CDR3 coding DNA: TGTGCCAGCAGCTTACGCGGGCTCACTACCGGCACAGATACGCAGTATTTT. Drawing the rest from reference TRBV7-9 and TRBJ2-3, the complete variable domain is DTGVSQNPRHKITKRGQNVTFRCDPISEHNRLYWYRQTLGQGPEFLTYFQNEAQLEKSRLLSDRFSAERPKGSFSTLEIQRTEQGDSAMYLCASSLRGLTTGTDTQYFGPGTRLTVL.

This clone was counted a few times. This chain links TRBV5-1 with TRBJ2-7; possibly TRBD1 for D (6 bases). Germline lookup yields CDR1 SGHRS and CDR2 YFSETQ. V lost 4 bases and J 2 bases, leaving 10 bases between the germline ends. This CDR3 is built from 13 residues. The CDR3 here is CASSQDSAYEQYF. In nucleotides, the CDR3 is TGCGCCAGCAGCCAGGACAGCGCCTACGAGCAGTACTTC.

The chain joins TRBV24-1 to TRBJ2-7; 9 bases fit TRBD1. CDR1 and CDR2 from the germline V gene are KGHDR and SFDVKD. The CDR3 runs 12 residues. Trimming cost V 11 bases and J 3 bases; bases outside gene matches: 4. CDR3 sequence reads: CAMRTGDYEQYF. For the CDR3, the DNA is TGTGCCATGAGGACAGGGGACTACGAGCAGTACTTC.

The chain recombines TRBV3-1 (or the pseudogene TRBV3-2) with TRBJ1-2, with D unclear. The V gene's germline CDR1 is LGHDT and CDR2 YNNKEL (reference sequence). Trimming left V 1 base short and J 4 bases short, with 7 bases between. The CDR3 is made up of 13 amino acids. CDR3 in amino acids: CASSQGTSYGYTF. The CDR3 DNA reads TGTGCCAGCAGCCAAGGTACGAGCTATGGCTACACCTTC.

This clone was counted once. The chain employs TRBV5-8 and TRBJ1-5; no reliable D call. V was clipped by 4 bases and J by 0 bases, with 5 bases between them. The CDR3 length is 13 residues. Germline V lookup: CDR1 SGHTS, CDR2 YDEGEE. The CDR3 DNA sequence: TGTGCCAGCAGCGGGCCTAGCAATCAGCCCCAGCATTTT. This sequence encodes CASSGPSNQPQHF. Based on the CDR3 plus reference TRBV5-8 and TRBJ1-5, the full variable domain is EAGVTQSPTHLIKTRGQQATLRCSPISGHTSVYWYQQALGLGLQFLLWYDEGEERNRGNFPPRFSGRQFPNYSSELNVNALELEDSALYLCASSGPSNQPQHFGDGTRLSIL.

The chain employs TRBV30 and TRBJ2-7, with D tentatively TRBD2 (6 bases). V lost 4 bases and J 2 bases, leaving 15 bases between the germline ends. Germline V gene data show CDR1 as GTSNPN and CDR2 as SVGIG (reference sequence). The CDR3 loop spans 14 amino acids. The CDR3 loop reads CAWTTAGPTYEQYF. The CDR3 nucleotides read TGTGCCTGGACCACAGCGGGCCCCACCTACGAGCAGTACTTC.

In its sample, this clone was seen a few times. The chain is built from TRBV5-4 and TRBJ1-6; a weak D match, TRBD1 (5 bases). Trimming took off 3 bases at V and 5 bases at J, with 15 bases between the two ends. The CDR3 sequence is 16 residues long. Germline CDR1 and CDR2: SGHNT and YYREEE (reference sequence). The DNA of the CDR3 is TGTGCCAGCAGCTCGGGGGGTTACAGCGATAATTCACCCCTCCACTTT. It translates to CASSSGGYSDNSPLHF.

This rearrangement joins TRBV7-9 to TRBJ1-1, with TRBD1 matching over 8 bases. The CDR3 has 14 residues. In germline, CDR1 is SEHNR, CDR2 FQNEAQ (reference sequence). Losses at the gene ends were 6 bases for V and 6 bases for J; bases not matched to a gene: 9. The CDR3, as DNA: TGTGCCAGCAGTATGGCGACAGGGGCCCCTGAAGCTTTCTTT. Encoded protein: CASSMATGAPEAFF.